One and the same sample provided the 11 T cell receptor beta chains below, sequenced in a study of T-cell memory formation after mild COVID-19. In TCRdb, the 5' RACE reads were re-called with MiXCR into one record per CDR3 protein. Of about 470,000 distinct CDR3 sequences listed, about 20% are singletons. Sequencing was done on a sample of PBMCs or a T cell subset sorted from them (not recorded which). The receptors were sampled from an adult woman who had mild COVID-19 (a few samples of this study predate the infection). Cell type and time point are not known.

Concerning this clonotype: One end of the junction does not line up with germline, which may come from a read error. CDR3 bases: TGTGCCAGCAGCTCCTCCGTTTCACCCATCCACTTT. Amino acid sequence: CASSSSVSPIHF. The chain carries TRBV7-9 and TRBJ1-6; D not resolved. Looked up from germline, CDR1 is SEHNR and CDR2 is FQNEAQ (reference sequence). The CDR3 is 12 residues long.

This clonotype was seen repeatedly, ten times or more. V gene TRBV5-1 combines with J gene TRBJ2-7; tentative D call: TRBD2 (5 bases). Trimming left V 0 bases short and J 4 bases short, with 11 bases between. Germline CDR1 reads SGHRS; CDR2 reads YFSETQ. CDR3 length: 14 residues. The CDR3, as DNA: TGCGCCAGCAGCTTGGGGCCGGGATCTTACGAGCAGTACTTC. The encoded protein is CASSLGPGSYEQYF.

This clonotype was observed a handful of times. The V gene is TRBV7-9, the J gene TRBJ2-5; the match to TRBD2 covers 8 bases. Germline loops: CDR1 SEHNR, CDR2 FQNEAQ (reference sequence). V gave up 5 bases and J gave up 5 bases; unmatched junction bases: 10. CDR3 length: 15 amino acids. The DNA for the CDR3 is TGTGCCAGCAGCATCTCACGGGGGGGCACGGAGACCCAGTACTTC. Its protein is CASSISRGGTETQYF.

This clonotype turned up a few times. The chain uses TRBV29-1 and TRBJ2-2; weak D call: TRBD2 (5 bases). Germline V CDR1 and CDR2: SQVTM, ANQGSEA. This CDR3 spans 11 amino acids. Trimming removed 7 bases at V and 7 bases at J, with 10 bases between. The CDR3: CSGLRGGELFF. The CDR3, as DNA: TGCAGCGGCTTACGGGGCGGGGAGCTGTTTTTT.

This clonotype was seen more than once but under ten times. The genes are TRBV12-3 or TRBV12-4 and TRBJ2-2; D is perhaps TRBD2 (5 bases). This CDR3 region has 16 residues. The V gene lost 5 bases and the J gene lost 0 bases, with 13 bases spanning the gap. CDR3 coding DNA: TGTGCCAGCAGTCTCATTCTAGCTGCGAACACCGGGGAGCTGTTTTTT. Its translation: CASSLILAANTGELFF.

V gene TRBV7-9 combines with J gene TRBJ1-2; D is uncertain. The CDR3 sequence is 13 residues long. Trimming removed 3 bases from V and 3 bases from J, with 8 bases in between. Germline V gene lookup returns CDR1 SEHNR and CDR2 FQNEAQ (reference sequence). CDR3 in amino acids: CASSFGSDYGYTF. The CDR3 DNA sequence: TGTGCCAGCAGCTTCGGGTCCGACTATGGCTACACCTTC.

This clonotype turned up a few times. The V call is TRBV24-1, the J call TRBJ1-2; possible D gene TRBD1, 5 bases. CDR1 and CDR2 (germline): KGHDR, SFDVKD. The ends were cut back, 9 bases at V and 2 bases at J, with 6 bases in the middle. The CDR3 has 11 amino acids. The CDR3 DNA reads TGTGCCACCTGGGACAACTATGGCTACACCTTC. Its protein is CATWDNYGYTF.

This clonotype was counted only a few times. The chain links TRBV6-6 to TRBJ1-5; D remains unclear. There are 12 residues in the CDR3. Deletions cut 2 bases from V and 5 bases from J, with 4 bases between. The germline gives CDR1 MNHNY, CDR2 SVGAGI (reference sequence). Written as DNA, the CDR3 is TGTGCCAGCAGTTACCAAGATCAGCCCCAGCATTTT. Its translation: CASSYQDQPQHF.

This clonotype was picked up many times. The rearrangement links TRBV7-9 to TRBJ2-7, with D unclear. Looked up from germline, CDR1 is SEHNR and CDR2 is FQNEAQ (reference sequence). The CDR3 contains 14 residues. V gave up 3 bases and J gave up 0 bases, with 9 bases separating them. CDR3 nucleotide sequence: TGTGCCAGCAGCTTCGACCAATCCTCCTACGAGCAGTACTTC. Encoded protein: CASSFDQSSYEQYF.

The rearrangement uses TRBV29-1 and TRBJ2-2; D remains ambiguous. Germline CDR1 and CDR2: SQVTM and ANQGSEA. Trimming pared 1 base from V and 8 bases from J, leaving 8 bases between. The CDR3 covers 12 residues. CDR3 DNA sequence: TGCAGCGTTGAAGCATTACAGGGGGAGCTGTTTTTT. Protein: CSVEALQGELFF.

The V and J genes are TRBV19 and TRBJ1-5, with D possibly TRBD1 on 5 matching bases. V was clipped by 5 bases and J by 1 base, with 12 bases between them. CDR1 and CDR2 (germline): LNHDA, SQIVND (reference sequence). The CDR3 loop spans 15 amino acids. The DNA of the CDR3 is TGTGCCAGTAGTGGTGTGGACACCAGCAATCAGCCCCAGCATTTT. Translating gives CASSGVDTSNQPQHF. The full variable domain, in which reference TRBV19 and TRBJ1-5 provide the parts outside the CDR3, is DGGITQSPKYLFRKEGQNVTLSCEQNLNHDAMYWYRQDPGQGLRLIYYSQIVNDFQKGDIAEGYSVSREKKESFPLTVTSAQKNPTAFYLCASSGVDTSNQPQHFGDGTRLSIL.